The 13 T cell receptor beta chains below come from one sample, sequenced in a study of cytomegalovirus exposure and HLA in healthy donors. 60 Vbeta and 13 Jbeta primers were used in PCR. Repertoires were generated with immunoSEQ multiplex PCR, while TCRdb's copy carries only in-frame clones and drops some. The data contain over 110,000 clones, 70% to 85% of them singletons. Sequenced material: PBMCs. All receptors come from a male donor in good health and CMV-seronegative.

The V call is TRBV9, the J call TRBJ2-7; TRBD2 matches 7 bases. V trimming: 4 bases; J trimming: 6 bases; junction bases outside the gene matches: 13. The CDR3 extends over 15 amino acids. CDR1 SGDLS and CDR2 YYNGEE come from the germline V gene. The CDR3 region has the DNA TGTGCCAGCAGCCGTACTGGGGGGGGTAAAAGCGAGCAGTACTTC. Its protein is CASSRTGGGKSEQYF. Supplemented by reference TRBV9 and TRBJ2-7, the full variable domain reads DSGVTQTPKHLITATGQRVTLRCSPRSGDLSVYWYQQSLDQGLQFLIQYYNGEERAKGNILERFSAQQFPDLHSELNLSSLELGDSALYFCASSRTGGGKSEQYFGPGTRLTVT.

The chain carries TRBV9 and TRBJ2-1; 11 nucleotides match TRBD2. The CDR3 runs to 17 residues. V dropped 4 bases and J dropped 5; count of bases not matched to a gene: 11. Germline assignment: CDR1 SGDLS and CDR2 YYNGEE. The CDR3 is CASSPSSGTSGNNEQFF. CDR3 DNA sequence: TGTGCCAGCAGCCCCTCGTCGGGGACTAGCGGCAACAATGAGCAGTTCTTC.

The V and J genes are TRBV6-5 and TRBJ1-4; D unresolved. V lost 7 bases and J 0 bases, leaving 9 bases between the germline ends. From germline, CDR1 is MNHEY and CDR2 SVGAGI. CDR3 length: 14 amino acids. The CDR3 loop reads CASTYSATNEKLFF. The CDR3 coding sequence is TGTGCCAGCACCTACAGTGCAACTAATGAAAAACTGTTTTTT.

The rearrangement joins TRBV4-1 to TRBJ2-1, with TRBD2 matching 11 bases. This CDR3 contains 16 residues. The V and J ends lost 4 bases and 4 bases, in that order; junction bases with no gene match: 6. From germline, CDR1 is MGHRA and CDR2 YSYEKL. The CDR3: CASSLGTSGSYNEQFF. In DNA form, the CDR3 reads TGCGCCAGCAGCCTTGGGACTAGCGGATCATACAATGAGCAGTTCTTC.

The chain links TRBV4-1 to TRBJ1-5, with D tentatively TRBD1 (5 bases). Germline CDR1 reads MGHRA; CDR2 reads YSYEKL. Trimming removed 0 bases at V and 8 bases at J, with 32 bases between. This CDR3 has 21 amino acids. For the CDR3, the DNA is TGCGCCAGCAGCCAAGATGTGGTAGCGTCCATGGGGGACTTCATCCAAGAGCCCCAGCATTTT. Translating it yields CASSQDVVASMGDFIQEPQHF.

The CDR3 nucleotides read TGTGCCTGGATATCTACAGGAGTTAACTATGGCTACACCTTC. Its protein product is CAWISTGVNYGYTF. The J gene is TRBJ1-2, the V gene TRBV30; D may be TRBD1 (5 bases). V was cut by 4 bases and J by 1 base, with 13 bases left in between. The germline CDR1 and CDR2 sequences are GTSNPN and SVGIG (reference sequence). The CDR3 has 14 amino acids.

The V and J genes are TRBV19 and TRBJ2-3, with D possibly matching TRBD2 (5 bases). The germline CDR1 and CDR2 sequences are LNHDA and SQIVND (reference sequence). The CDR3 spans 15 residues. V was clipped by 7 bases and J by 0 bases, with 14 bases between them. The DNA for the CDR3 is TGTGCCAGTAAAGACGGTAGCGAGAGCACAGATACGCAGTATTTT. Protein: CASKDGSESTDTQYF.

Written as DNA, the CDR3 is TGTGCCAGCAGCCCAGAGGACGGCTCGGGGTTTGACACCTTC. It specifies CASSPEDGSGFDTF. V usage is TRBV5-4 and J usage is TRBJ1-2; no firm D call. The V end was cut by 4 bases, the J end by 12 bases, with 22 bases between. This CDR3 contains 14 residues. Looked up from germline, CDR1 is SGHNT and CDR2 is YYREEE (reference sequence).

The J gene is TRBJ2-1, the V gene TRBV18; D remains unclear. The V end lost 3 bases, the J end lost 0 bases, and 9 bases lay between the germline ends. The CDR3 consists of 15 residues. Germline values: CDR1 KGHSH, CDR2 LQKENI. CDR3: CASSPTPGSYNEQFF. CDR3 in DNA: TGTGCCAGCTCACCTACTCCAGGCTCCTACAATGAGCAGTTCTTC.

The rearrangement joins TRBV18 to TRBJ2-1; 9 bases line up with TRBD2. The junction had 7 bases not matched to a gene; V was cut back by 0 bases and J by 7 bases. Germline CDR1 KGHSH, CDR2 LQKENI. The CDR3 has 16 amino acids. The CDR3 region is CASSPPAGGKLNEQFF. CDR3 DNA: TGTGCCAGCTCACCACCAGCGGGAGGAAAGCTAAATGAGCAGTTCTTC.

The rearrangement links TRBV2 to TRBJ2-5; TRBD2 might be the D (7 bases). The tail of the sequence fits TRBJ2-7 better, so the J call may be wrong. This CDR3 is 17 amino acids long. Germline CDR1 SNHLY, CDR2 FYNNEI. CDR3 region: CASSEVDGGAVSYEQYF. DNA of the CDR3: TGTGCCAGCAGTGAGGTCGATGGGGGGGCTGTCTCCTACGAGCAGTACTTC.

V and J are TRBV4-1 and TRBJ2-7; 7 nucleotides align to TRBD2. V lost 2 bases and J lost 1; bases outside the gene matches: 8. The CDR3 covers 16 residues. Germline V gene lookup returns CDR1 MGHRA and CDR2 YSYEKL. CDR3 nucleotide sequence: TGCGCCAGCAGCCAATCGAGGGCTAGCGGATCCTACGAGCAGTACTTC. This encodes CASSQSRASGSYEQYF.

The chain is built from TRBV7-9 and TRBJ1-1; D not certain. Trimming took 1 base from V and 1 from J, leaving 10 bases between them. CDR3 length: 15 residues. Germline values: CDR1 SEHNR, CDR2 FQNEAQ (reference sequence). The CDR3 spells CASSLVEAANTEAFF. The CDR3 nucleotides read TGTGCCAGCAGCTTAGTAGAGGCAGCGAACACTGAAGCTTTCTTT.